This T cell receptor beta chain came from a study of OX40 agonist ivuxolimab in advanced cancers. Study in general: Three dose-escalation patients had partial responses: one with hepatocellular carcinoma and two with cutaneous melanoma.

Germline CDR1 reads GTSNPN; CDR2 reads SVGIG (reference sequence). V was trimmed by 2 bases and J by 5 bases, leaving 9 bases between them. The length of the CDR3 is 12 residues. TCRdb's copy holds only in-frame clones and misses some; the assay was immunoSEQ multiplex PCR. This sample has around 79,000 clones, with about 90% found just once. Of note for this clone: Its antigen is as yet unknown.

Findings and caveats of the study: CD4+ and CD8+ blood T cells expanded clonally by week 6 at 0.1 to 3.0 mg/kg.

The material was CD4+ or CD8+ T cells sorted from blood, obtained in a trial of the OX40 agonist ivuxolimab. The V and J genes are TRBV30 and TRBJ1-2, with no clear D. The receptor was derived from an adult with an advanced solid tumor such as melanoma, head and neck, liver or kidney cancer. The CDR3 DNA reads as TGTGCCTGGAGTCTGGGGAGGTATGGCTACACCTTC. Protein sequence: CAWSLGRYGYTF.